Included here is one T cell receptor (beta chain) sequence, with context. CDR1 is MDHEN and CDR2 is SYDVKM in the germline V gene. Deletions cut 1 base from V and 0 bases from J, with 13 bases between. The CDR3 consists of 17 residues. These data belong to a study of blood T cell repertoires in COVID-19. Overall study context: In each case, the material was cDNA or gDNA derived from T cells, B-cell-depleted T cells, or PBMCs.

TCRdb's table, derived via immunoSEQ multiplex PCR, lists solely in-frame clones and lacks some. The table has over 110,000 clones, around 82% seen once. The sequence derives from a man in his forties with acute COVID-19. V gene TRBV28 combines with J gene TRBJ1-5; possible D gene TRBD1, 6 bases. Specimen: PBMCs or T cells enriched from blood (not recorded which). The CDR3 reads CASSLSGGLDSNQPQHF. The CDR3 DNA is TGTGCCAGCAGTTTATCGGGGGGGCTAGATAGCAATCAGCCCCAGCATTTT.